The clone carrying this TCR beta chain has a count of ten or more. The use of a sample-barcoded 5' primer and a J-beta primer mix characterized a second PCR of roughly 6 to 11 cycles. TCRdb called the 5' RACE reads again in MiXCR, with one record for every CDR3 protein. The repertoire holds about 1,500,000 distinct CDR3 sequences, with under 30% as singletons. This entry belongs to a study of blood T cells in healthy people across ages. The germline CDR1 and CDR2 sequences are MNHEY and SMNVEV (reference sequence). CDR3 length: 14 amino acids. V dropped 6 bases and J dropped 1 base, with 12 bases sitting between them.

This chain uses TRBV27 with TRBJ1-2; D may be TRBD1 (6 bases). The sequencing input was blood. This clonotype originated in a woman between 25 and 40 years old in good health. CDR3 nucleotide sequence: TGTGCCAGCAGCAATGGACAGTTTAACTATGGCTACACCTTC. Its protein is CASSNGQFNYGYTF.